This T cell receptor beta chain is drawn from a study of blood T cell repertoires in COVID-19. Study context: Some COVID-19 samples were acute and others convalescent; all came from the United States, Italy and Spain. PBMCs, B-cell-depleted T cells, or T cells provided the cDNA or gDNA that made up the material.

Only a few counts were recorded for this clone. The CDR3 sequence is 14 residues long. The V and J ends lost 5 bases and 4 bases, in that order; junction bases with no gene match: 5. Per the germline V gene, CDR1 is KGHSH and CDR2 is LQKENI. Sequenced by immunoSEQ multiplex PCR; TCRdb stores in-frame clones only, minus some. The data show more than 150,000 clones, roughly 80% seen once. The clonotype originates from a man between 60 and 75 years old with acute or convalescent COVID-19. Sequenced input: peripheral blood. V gene TRBV18 combines with J gene TRBJ1-1; 9 nucleotides match TRBD1. CDR3 sequence reads: CASSARTGVTEAFF. The CDR3 nucleotides are TGTGCCAGCTCAGCGAGGACAGGGGTCACTGAAGCTTTCTTT.